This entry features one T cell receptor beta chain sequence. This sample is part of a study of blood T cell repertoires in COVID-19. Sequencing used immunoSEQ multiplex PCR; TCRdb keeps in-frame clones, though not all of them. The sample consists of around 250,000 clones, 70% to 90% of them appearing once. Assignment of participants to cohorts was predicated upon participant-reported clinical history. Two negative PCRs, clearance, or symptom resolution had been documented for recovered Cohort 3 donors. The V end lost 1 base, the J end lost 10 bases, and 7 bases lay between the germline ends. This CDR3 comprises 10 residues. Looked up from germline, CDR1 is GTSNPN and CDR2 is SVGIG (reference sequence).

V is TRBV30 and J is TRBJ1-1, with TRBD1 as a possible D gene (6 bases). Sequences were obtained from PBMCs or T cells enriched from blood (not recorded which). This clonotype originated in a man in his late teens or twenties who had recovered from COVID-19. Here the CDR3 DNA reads TGTGCCTGGAGTGACAGGGTAGCTTTCTTT. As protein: CAWSDRVAFF.